This is a list of T cell receptor beta chains from one sample in a study of blood T cell repertoires in COVID-19. Profiling relied on immunoSEQ multiplex PCR, and the TCRdb table lists in-frame clones only, not all of them. The profile shows about 80,000 clones, around 83% of them singletons. The sequencing sample was made of peripheral blood. These receptors all come from a man older than 75 with active or convalescent COVID-19. Each CDR3 is given without its conserved first and last residue. Some rows have no size entry. The others give once, few or many, or a class for an expanded clone.

j_call: TRBJ1-1; v_call: TRBV6-5; clone_size: NA; cdr3_length: 13; cdr3_aa: ASSYSIVPDTEAF
j_call: TRBJ2-5; v_call: TRBV12-5; clone_size: NA; cdr3_length: 15; cdr3_aa: ASGLVRGTGYQETQY
j_call: TRBJ2-2; v_call: TRBV7-7; clone_size: NA; cdr3_length: 13; cdr3_aa: ASSTGTGGTGELF
j_call: TRBJ1-1; v_call: TRBV6-5; clone_size: NA; cdr3_length: 11; cdr3_aa: ASSPLVNTEAF
j_call: TRBJ1-2; v_call: TRBV4-1; clone_size: NA; cdr3_length: 17; cdr3_aa: ASSRVSAVGAGASYGYT
j_call: TRBJ1-3; v_call: TRBV6-5; clone_size: few; cdr3_length: 12; cdr3_aa: ASSLDRAGNTIY
j_call: TRBJ1-2; v_call: TRBV5-1; clone_size: NA; cdr3_length: 11; cdr3_aa: ASSLTGGPGYT
j_call: TRBJ2-6; v_call: TRBV3-1/TRBV3-2; clone_size: NA; cdr3_length: 16; cdr3_aa: ASSPRTGQNSGANVLT
j_call: TRBJ2-7; v_call: TRBV10-2; clone_size: NA; cdr3_length: 12; cdr3_aa: ASSAGTSSYEQY
j_call: TRBJ2-1; v_call: TRBV25-1; clone_size: once; cdr3_length: 14; cdr3_aa: ASSALTSGSWGGQF
j_call: TRBJ2-7; v_call: TRBV7-9; clone_size: NA; cdr3_length: 13; cdr3_aa: ASSLARPRDEEQY
j_call: TRBJ1-6; v_call: TRBV7-2; clone_size: NA; cdr3_length: 11; cdr3_aa: AIQTGGGSPLH
j_call: TRBJ2-3; v_call: TRBV7-3; clone_size: NA; cdr3_length: 14; cdr3_aa: ASSLAAGPSTDTQY
j_call: TRBJ1-6; v_call: TRBV27; clone_size: NA; cdr3_length: 15; cdr3_aa: ASSLSFSTLNNSPLH
j_call: TRBJ2-1; v_call: TRBV11-2; clone_size: NA; cdr3_length: 12; cdr3_aa: ASSVASGNNEQF
j_call: TRBJ2-7; v_call: TRBV4-1; clone_size: NA; cdr3_length: 13; cdr3_aa: ASSATPGVGYEQY
j_call: TRBJ1-2; v_call: TRBV30; clone_size: few; cdr3_length: 13; cdr3_aa: AWIPGDRVVSGYT
j_call: TRBJ2-1; v_call: TRBV18; clone_size: NA; cdr3_length: 13; cdr3_aa: ASSRLGDSYNEQF
j_call: TRBJ2-1; v_call: TRBV4-1; clone_size: NA; cdr3_length: 14; cdr3_aa: ASSQSGPFGSGEQF
j_call: TRBJ2-1; v_call: TRBV7-3; clone_size: NA; cdr3_length: 14; cdr3_aa: ASSLTGSGGGNEQF
j_call: TRBJ1-1; v_call: TRBV6-5; clone_size: few; cdr3_length: 12; cdr3_aa: ASRYGTANTEAF
j_call: TRBJ1-1; v_call: TRBV18; clone_size: NA; cdr3_length: 13; cdr3_aa: ASSPRAGGVAEAF
j_call: TRBJ1-4; v_call: TRBV5-6; clone_size: NA; cdr3_length: 10; cdr3_aa: ASSSDNEKLF
j_call: TRBJ1-5; v_call: TRBV10-3; clone_size: once; cdr3_length: 12; cdr3_aa: AISESGENQPQH
j_call: TRBJ2-1; v_call: TRBV11-3; clone_size: NA; cdr3_length: 13; cdr3_aa: ASSFRTSGDNEQF
j_call: TRBJ2-7; v_call: TRBV11-3; clone_size: NA; cdr3_length: 14; cdr3_aa: ASSLDHGAGGREQY
j_call: TRBJ1-1; v_call: TRBV14; clone_size: NA; cdr3_length: 12; cdr3_aa: ASSLTRTHTEAF
j_call: TRBJ1-1; v_call: TRBV30; clone_size: NA; cdr3_length: 12; cdr3_aa: AWSAKTGNTEAF
j_call: TRBJ1-3; v_call: TRBV4-2; clone_size: NA; cdr3_length: 12; cdr3_aa: ASSQAGAGNTIY
j_call: TRBJ2-1; v_call: TRBV28; clone_size: NA; cdr3_length: 13; cdr3_aa: ASSLPSGSGREQF
j_call: TRBJ2-1; v_call: TRBV4-1; clone_size: NA; cdr3_length: 14; cdr3_aa: ASSQLEGASYNEQF
j_call: TRBJ1-5; v_call: TRBV12-3/TRBV12-4; clone_size: once; cdr3_length: 11; cdr3_aa: ASHRGSNQPQH
j_call: TRBJ1-1; v_call: TRBV30; clone_size: NA; cdr3_length: 12; cdr3_aa: AWSVGAMNTEAF